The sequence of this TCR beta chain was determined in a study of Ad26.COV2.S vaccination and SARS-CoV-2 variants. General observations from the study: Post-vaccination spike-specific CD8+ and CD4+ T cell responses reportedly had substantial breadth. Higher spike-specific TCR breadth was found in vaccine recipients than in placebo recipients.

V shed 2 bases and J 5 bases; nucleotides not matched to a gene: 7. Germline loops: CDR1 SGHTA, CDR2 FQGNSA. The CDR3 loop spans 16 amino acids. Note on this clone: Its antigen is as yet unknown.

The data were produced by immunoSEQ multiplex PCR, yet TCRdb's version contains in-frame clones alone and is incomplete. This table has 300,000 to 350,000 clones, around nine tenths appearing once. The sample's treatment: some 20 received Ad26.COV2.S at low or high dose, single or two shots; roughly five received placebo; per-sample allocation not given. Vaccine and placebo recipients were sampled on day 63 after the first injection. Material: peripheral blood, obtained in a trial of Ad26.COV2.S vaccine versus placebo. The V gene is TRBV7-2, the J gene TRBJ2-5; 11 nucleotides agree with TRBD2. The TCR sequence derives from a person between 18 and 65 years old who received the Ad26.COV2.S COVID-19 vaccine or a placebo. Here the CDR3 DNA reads TGTGCCAGCAGCTTATTAGCGGGAGGGGTCCTGGAGACCCAGTACTTC. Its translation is CASSLLAGGVLETQYF.